This T cell receptor beta chain was documented in a study of blood T cell repertoires in COVID-19. The overall study: There were acute and convalescent COVID-19 samples, and they came from the United States, Italy and Spain.

The data were produced by immunoSEQ multiplex PCR, yet TCRdb's version contains in-frame clones alone and is incomplete. The sample shows 180,000 or so clones, 85% to 90% of them seen only once. The count of this clone is one. This CDR3 region has 15 residues. V lost 5 bases, J lost 2 bases, and 13 bases lay in between. Per the germline V gene, CDR1 is LNHDA and CDR2 is SQIVND (reference sequence). V gene TRBV19 combines with J gene TRBJ1-5; D is uncertain. This clonotype originated in a woman aged 60-70 years with COVID-19, enrolled during active disease. What was sequenced was peripheral blood. The CDR3 region has the DNA TGTGCCAGTAGTCTCGACAAAGGTGGCAATCAGCCCCAGCATTTT. It yields the protein CASSLDKGGNQPQHF. The full variable domain, rest sourced from reference TRBV19 and TRBJ1-5, is DGGITQSPKYLFRKEGQNVTLSCEQNLNHDAMYWYRQDPGQGLRLIYYSQIVNDFQKGDIAEGYSVSREKKESFPLTVTSAQKNPTAFYLCASSLDKGGNQPQHFGDGTRLSIL.